This TCR beta chain originates from a study of response to subunit inactivated influenza vaccine. TCRdb used MiXCR to reprocess the RT-PCR reads, holding one entry per CDR3 protein. In the table there are roughly 500,000 distinct CDR3 sequences, roughly 25% of which are singletons. This CDR3 is built from 15 residues. Germline values: CDR1 SGHRS, CDR2 YFSETQ. J gave up 3 bases and V 5 bases, and 4 bases lay outside the gene matches. These data also formed part of another study, on T cells expressing NK-cell markers. Turning to that study: For TCR beta, cDNA was produced by 5'RACE template switching with UMIs. It remained uncertain whether the expanded NKG2C+ T cell clones were specific for HCMV antigens.

Here the sequenced sample was CD4+ T cells sorted from PBMCs, taken 11 to 12 days after vaccination. This clonotype originated in a man in his fifties who received an inactivated influenza vaccine. The V gene is TRBV5-1, the J gene TRBJ2-2, with 10 bases lining up with TRBD1. CDR3 protein: CASRTGTGDTGELFF. The DNA for the CDR3 is TGCGCCAGCAGAACCGGGACAGGGGACACCGGGGAGCTGTTTTTT.